The T cell receptor beta chain under discussion was sequenced for a study of cytomegalovirus exposure and HLA in healthy donors. The PCR ran on 60 Vbeta and 13 Jbeta primers. Sequenced by immunoSEQ multiplex PCR; TCRdb stores in-frame clones only, minus some. The data show over 100,000 clones, approximately 80% seen once. The source material was PBMCs. The source of this sequence is a male donor in good health and CMV-seropositive.

CDR3 sequence reads: CASRGTGGDEQFF. The CDR3 DNA sequence: TGTGCCAGCAGAGGGACAGGGGGCGATGAGCAGTTCTTC. The chain employs TRBV5-4 and TRBJ2-1, with 12 bases matching TRBD1. Germline CDR1 reads SGHNT; CDR2 reads YYREEE (reference sequence). The CDR3 runs to 13 residues. The ends lost 5 bases at V and 8 bases at J; junction bases unmatched: 2.